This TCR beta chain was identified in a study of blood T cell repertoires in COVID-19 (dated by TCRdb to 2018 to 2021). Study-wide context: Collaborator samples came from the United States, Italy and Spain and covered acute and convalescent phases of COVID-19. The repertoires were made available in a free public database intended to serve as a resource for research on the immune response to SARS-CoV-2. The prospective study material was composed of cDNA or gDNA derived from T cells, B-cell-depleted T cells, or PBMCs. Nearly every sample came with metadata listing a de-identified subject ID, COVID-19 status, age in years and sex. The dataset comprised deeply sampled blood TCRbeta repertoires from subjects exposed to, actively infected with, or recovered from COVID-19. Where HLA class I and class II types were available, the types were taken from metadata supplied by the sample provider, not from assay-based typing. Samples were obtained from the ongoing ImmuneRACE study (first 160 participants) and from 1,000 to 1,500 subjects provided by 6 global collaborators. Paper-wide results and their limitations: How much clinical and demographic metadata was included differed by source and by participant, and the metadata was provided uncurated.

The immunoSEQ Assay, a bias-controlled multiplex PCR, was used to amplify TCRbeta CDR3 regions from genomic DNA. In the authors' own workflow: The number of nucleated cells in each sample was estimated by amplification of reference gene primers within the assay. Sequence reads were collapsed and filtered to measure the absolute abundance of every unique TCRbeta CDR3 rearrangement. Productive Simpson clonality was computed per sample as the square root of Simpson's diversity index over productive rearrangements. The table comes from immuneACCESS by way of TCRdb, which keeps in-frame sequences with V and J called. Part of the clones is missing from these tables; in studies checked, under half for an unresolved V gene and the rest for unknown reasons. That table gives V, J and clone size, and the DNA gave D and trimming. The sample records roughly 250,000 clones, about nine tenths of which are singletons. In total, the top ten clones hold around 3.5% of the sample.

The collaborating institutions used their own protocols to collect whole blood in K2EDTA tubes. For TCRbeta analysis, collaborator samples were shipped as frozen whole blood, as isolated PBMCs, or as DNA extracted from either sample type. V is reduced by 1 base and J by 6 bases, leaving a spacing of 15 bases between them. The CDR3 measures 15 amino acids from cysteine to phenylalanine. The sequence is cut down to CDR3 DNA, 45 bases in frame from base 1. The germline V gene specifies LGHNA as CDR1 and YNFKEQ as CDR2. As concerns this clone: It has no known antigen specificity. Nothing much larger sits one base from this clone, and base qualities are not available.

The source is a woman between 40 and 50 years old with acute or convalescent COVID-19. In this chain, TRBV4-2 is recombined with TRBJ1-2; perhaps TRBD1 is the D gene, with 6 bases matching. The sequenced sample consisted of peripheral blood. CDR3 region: CASSQVQGTGDGYTF. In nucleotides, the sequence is TGTGCCAGCAGCCAAGTTCAGGGGACGGGTGATGGCTACACCTTC.